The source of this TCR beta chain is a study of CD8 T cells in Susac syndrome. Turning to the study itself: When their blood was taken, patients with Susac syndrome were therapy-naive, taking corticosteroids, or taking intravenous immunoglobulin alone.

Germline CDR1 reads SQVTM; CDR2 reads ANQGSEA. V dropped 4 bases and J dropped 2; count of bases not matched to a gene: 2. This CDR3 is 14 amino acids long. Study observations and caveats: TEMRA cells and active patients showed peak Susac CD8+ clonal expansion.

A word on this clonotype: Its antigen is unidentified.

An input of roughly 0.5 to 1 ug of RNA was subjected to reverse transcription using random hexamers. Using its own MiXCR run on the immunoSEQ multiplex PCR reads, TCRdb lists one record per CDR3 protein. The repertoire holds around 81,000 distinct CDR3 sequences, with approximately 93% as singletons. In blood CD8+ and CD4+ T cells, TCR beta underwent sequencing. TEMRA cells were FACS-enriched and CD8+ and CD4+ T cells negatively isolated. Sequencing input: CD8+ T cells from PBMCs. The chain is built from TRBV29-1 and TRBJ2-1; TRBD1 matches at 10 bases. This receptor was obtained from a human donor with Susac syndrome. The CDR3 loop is CSVGGQGAYNEQFF. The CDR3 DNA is TGCAGCGTTGGCGGACAGGGGGCCTACAATGAGCAGTTCTTC.